What follows are 14 T cell receptor beta chains derived from one specimen sequenced in a study of cytomegalovirus exposure and HLA in healthy donors. Measured with immunoSEQ multiplex PCR; TCRdb has only the in-frame clones, and not every one. The data show about 220,000 clones, around nine tenths seen once. Input material: PBMCs. These TCRs come from a woman aged 18-30 years in good health and CMV-seronegative.

The gene calls are TRBV6-6 and TRBJ1-2; D is possibly TRBD1 (6 bases). The CDR3 has 15 residues. The germline V and J ends were trimmed by 0 bases and 5 bases, with 13 bases remaining between them. From germline, CDR1 is MNHNY and CDR2 SVGAGI (reference sequence). CDR3 in amino acids: CASSYSNRERYGYTF. CDR3 sequence (DNA): TGTGCCAGCAGTTACTCCAACAGGGAGAGGTATGGCTACACCTTC.

The rearrangement links TRBV29-1 to TRBJ1-2, with 7 bases aligning to TRBD1. The germline CDR1 and CDR2 sequences are SQVTM and ANQGSEA. The CDR3 has 13 residues. V shed 6 bases and J 4 bases; nucleotides not matched to a gene: 8. The CDR3 region is CSVHGTDVYGYTF. The CDR3 DNA sequence: TGCAGCGTCCACGGGACAGACGTCTATGGCTACACCTTC.

The V call is TRBV7-2, the J call TRBJ1-3; D not certain. Germline V gives CDR1 SGHTA, CDR2 FQGNSA. Trimming removed 1 base at V and 9 bases at J, with 7 bases between. The CDR3 consists of 12 residues. Here the CDR3 DNA reads TGTGCCAGCAGCTTAGGGGGAGTCACCATATATTTT. The encoded protein is CASSLGGVTIYF.

This clone appeared a few times. V usage is TRBV19 and J usage is TRBJ1-1; TRBD1 might be the D (5 bases). The CDR3 has 13 residues. Germline CDR1 reads LNHDA; CDR2 reads SQIVND (reference sequence). V gave up 5 bases and J gave up 4 bases, with 11 bases separating them. The DNA for the CDR3 is TGTGCCAGTAGTCTGGGGGGTGGCACTGAAGCTTTCTTT. Residues: CASSLGGGTEAFF.

This chain links TRBV6-4 with TRBJ2-6, with TRBD1 matching over 7 bases. The CDR3 length is 16 residues. Germline CDR1 reads MRHNA; CDR2 reads SNTAGT. With V trimmed by 6 bases and J by 1 base, 6 bases remained unmatched. The CDR3, as DNA: TGTGCCAGCAGCAATATGACAGGGTCTGGGGCCAACGTCCTGACTTTC. Its translation is CASSNMTGSGANVLTF.

The chain recombines TRBV2 with TRBJ1-3, with a possible D match to TRBD1 (6 bases). With 4 bases removed from V and 7 bases from J, the gap between germline ends came to 14 bases. Germline-derived CDR1 and CDR2 are SNHLY and FYNNEI. This CDR3 is 14 amino acids long. The DNA of the CDR3 is TGTGCCAGCAGTGCGAGGGGGATACGGAACACCATATATTTT. As protein: CASSARGIRNTIYF. Drawing the rest from reference TRBV2 and TRBJ1-3, the complete variable domain is EPEVTQTPSHQVTQMGQEVILRCVPISNHLYFYWYRQILGQKVEFLVSFYNNEISEKSEIFDDQFSVERPDGSNFTLKIRSTKLEDSAMYFCASSARGIRNTIYFGEGSWLTVV.

The chain joins TRBV27 to TRBJ2-7; weak D call: TRBD2 (6 bases). Between the trimmed V and J ends, which lost 3 bases and 2 bases, there was a span of 14 bases. The CDR3 length is 15 residues. Germline CDR1 reads MNHEY; CDR2 reads SMNVEV (reference sequence). CDR3 nucleotide sequence: TGTGCCAGCAGTTTTCGGACTATAAGTGCCTACGAGCAGTACTTC. As protein: CASSFRTISAYEQYF.

V and J are TRBV6-6 and TRBJ1-1, with D maybe TRBD1 (5 bases). The CDR3 is 15 residues long. The V end was cut by 6 bases, the J end by 2 bases, with 16 bases between. Germline V CDR1 and CDR2: MNHNY, SVGAGI (reference sequence). The CDR3 DNA sequence: TGTGCCAGCAGCTTGGGGGGGAGGACCAACACTGAAGCTTTCTTT. As protein: CASSLGGRTNTEAFF.

The V call is TRBV6-5, the J call TRBJ2-1, with D perhaps matching TRBD2 (5 bases). V was clipped by 8 bases and J by 7 bases, with 18 bases between them. This CDR3 is built from 14 residues. CDR1 and CDR2 from the germline V gene are MNHEY and SVGAGI. The CDR3 coding sequence is TGTGCCAGCGGGAGTGGTGGGGTACGAAATGAGCAGTTCTTC. It codes for CASGSGGVRNEQFF.

The chain employs TRBV10-3 and TRBJ2-3, with TRBD2 identical over 8 bases. The V gene's germline CDR1 is ENHRY and CDR2 SYGVKD. The J segment lost 0 bases and the V segment lost 6 bases, leaving 5 bases of the junction unmatched. This CDR3 is 15 amino acids long. The CDR3 is CAIRKLAASTDTQYF. The CDR3 nucleotides are TGTGCCATCAGGAAACTAGCGGCTAGCACAGATACGCAGTATTTT.

V is TRBV19 and J is TRBJ2-1; D is undetermined. CDR1 and CDR2 from the germline V gene are LNHDA and SQIVND (reference sequence). Trimming took 5 bases from V and 0 from J, leaving 17 bases between them. This CDR3 contains 17 residues. In DNA form, the CDR3 reads TGTGCCAGTAGTGTCTATACGCCCCCTAGCTCCTACAATGAGCAGTTCTTC. It yields the protein CASSVYTPPSSYNEQFF.

This chain links TRBV5-6 with TRBJ2-7; 9 bases are a match to TRBD1. CDR1 SGHDT and CDR2 YYEEEE come from the germline V gene. This CDR3 has 14 residues. The V segment lost 6 bases and the J segment 3 bases; nucleotides outside the gene matches: 7. CDR3 bases: TGTGCCAGCACCCGGGACAGGGCCAACTACGAGCAGTACTTC. The encoded protein is CASTRDRANYEQYF.

This clone showed up just once. The chain is built from TRBV5-1 and TRBJ2-7, with 7 bases fitting TRBD1. V shed 4 bases and J 1 base; nucleotides not matched to a gene: 5. The CDR3 totals 14 residues. Germline-derived CDR1 and CDR2 are SGHRS and YFSETQ. The CDR3 DNA reads TGCGCCAGCAGCCAAACGACAGGGTCCTACGAGCAGTACTTC. Translation gives CASSQTTGSYEQYF. Together with reference TRBV5-1 and TRBJ2-7, the CDR3 gives the full variable domain: KAGVTQTPRYLIKTRGQQVTLSCSPISGHRSVSWYQQTPGQGLQFLFEYFSETQRNKGNFPGRFSGRQFSNSRSEMNVSTLELGDSALYLCASSQTTGSYEQYFGPGTRLTVT.

In its sample, this clone was seen a few times. The chain links TRBV2 to TRBJ1-2; 7 positions agree with TRBD1. After removal of 5 bases from V and 9 bases from J, the junction contained 9 bases not matched to a gene. This CDR3 is 13 amino acids long. In germline, CDR1 is SNHLY, CDR2 FYNNEI. The CDR3 sequence: CASSPGTALRYTF. In DNA form, the CDR3 reads TGTGCCAGCAGTCCCGGGACAGCTCTACGCTACACCTTC.